These T cell receptor beta chains were read from a single sample in a study of identical twins. A single record per CDR3 protein comes from TCRdb applying MiXCR to the 5' RACE reads. The table records approximately 490,000 distinct CDR3 sequences, approximately 20% of them present only once. This sample was also put to use in a study of yellow fever vaccine responses in identical twins.

Sequences were obtained from CD4+ T cells sorted from blood. These receptors came from a woman aged 18-29 years in good health. The CDR3 runs from the conserved cysteine through the conserved F or W. A D gene is named only where the DNA matches it firmly. Only some rows state a clone size, as once, few, many or a class for expanded clones.

D: .; size: .; V: TRBV5-4; J: TRBJ2-1; CDR3: CASSPGERLGNEQFF; DNA: TGTGCCAGCAGCCCCGGGGAGAGGTTGGGCAATGAGCAGTTCTTC
D: TRBD2; size: .; V: TRBV6-5; J: TRBJ2-7; CDR3: CASSYRLADIYEQYF; DNA: TGTGCCAGCAGTTACCGGCTAGCGGACATCTACGAGCAGTACTTC
D: .; size: few; V: TRBV3-1; J: TRBJ1-6; CDR3: CASSQGVGYNSPLHF; DNA: TGTGCCAGCAGCCAAGGAGTAGGGTATAATTCACCCCTCCACTTT
D: TRBD1; size: .; V: TRBV19; J: TRBJ1-5; CDR3: CASTPGQGQNQPQHF; DNA: TGTGCCAGTACCCCGGGACAGGGACAAAATCAGCCCCAGCATTTT
D: TRBD1; size: few; V: TRBV12-3/TRBV12-4; J: TRBJ2-3; CDR3: CASSPDRGLMGTDTQYF; DNA: TGTGCCAGCAGTCCCGACAGGGGGTTGATGGGCACAGATACGCAGTATTTT
D: .; size: .; V: TRBV20-1; J: TRBJ2-1; CDR3: CSARDSLTYKEQFF; DNA: TGCAGTGCTAGAGATTCCCTCACCTACAAAGAGCAGTTCTTC
D: TRBD2; size: .; V: TRBV12-3/TRBV12-4; J: TRBJ2-1; CDR3: CASSSPKTSGIYNEQFF; DNA: TGTGCCAGCAGTTCTCCGAAGACTAGCGGAATTTACAATGAGCAGTTCTTC
D: .; size: few; V: TRBV4-2; J: TRBJ2-7; CDR3: CASSHIGEQYF; DNA: TGTGCCAGCAGCCATATAGGGGAGCAGTACTTC
D: .; size: .; V: TRBV20-1; J: TRBJ1-6; CDR3: CSASNGVRPNSPLHF; DNA: TGCAGTGCTAGTAATGGGGTCCGACCTAATTCACCCCTCCACTTT
D: .; size: .; V: TRBV24-1; J: TRBJ1-5; CDR3: CATSGTGFQPQHF; DNA: TGTGCCACCAGTGGTACAGGGTTTCAGCCCCAGCATTTT
D: TRBD2; size: few; V: TRBV11-1; J: TRBJ2-1; CDR3: CASSFIAGAYNEQFF; DNA: TGTGCCAGCAGCTTTATAGCGGGAGCCTACAATGAGCAGTTCTTC
D: .; size: few; V: TRBV20-1; J: TRBJ2-7; CDR3: CSARGVGGAAYEQYF; DNA: TGCAGTGCTAGAGGCGTAGGCGGGGCAGCCTACGAGCAGTACTTC
D: TRBD1; size: .; V: TRBV27; J: TRBJ2-7; CDR3: CASSPRQGRIAEQYF; DNA: TGTGCCAGCAGTCCACGACAGGGAAGAATTGCCGAGCAGTACTTC
D: .; size: .; V: TRBV12-3/TRBV12-4; J: TRBJ1-6; CDR3: CASSLSGSSPLHF; DNA: TGTGCCAGCAGTTTATCAGGGTCCTCACCCCTCCACTTT
D: .; size: .; V: TRBV11-2; J: TRBJ2-2; CDR3: CASSPYPGGLYTGELFF; DNA: TGTGCCAGCAGTCCCTACCCCGGCGGGTTGTACACCGGGGAGCTGTTTTTT
D: .; size: few; V: TRBV20-1; J: TRBJ1-2; CDR3: CSARDGGRGYTF; DNA: TGCAGTGCTAGAGATGGAGGGCGTGGCTACACCTTC
D: TRBD2; size: few; V: TRBV5-1; J: TRBJ2-2; CDR3: CASSLTSGSGVTGELFF; DNA: TGCGCCAGCAGCTTGACTAGCGGGAGTGGTGTCACCGGGGAGCTGTTTTTT
D: .; size: few; V: TRBV28; J: TRBJ2-7; CDR3: CASSLETGHYEQYF; DNA: TGTGCCAGCAGTTTAGAGACAGGTCACTACGAGCAGTACTTC
D: TRBD1; size: few; V: TRBV20-1; J: TRBJ2-3; CDR3: CSATAGTGVGTDTQYF; DNA: TGCAGTGCAACGGCCGGGACAGGGGTCGGCACAGATACGCAGTATTTT
D: TRBD2; size: many; V: TRBV24-1; J: TRBJ2-1; CDR3: CATSVAGDYNEQFF; DNA: TGTGCCACCAGCGTAGCGGGGGACTACAATGAGCAGTTCTTC
D: .; size: few; V: TRBV6-6; J: TRBJ1-1; CDR3: CASSYSSSTEAFF; DNA: TGTGCCAGCAGTTACTCGAGCAGCACTGAAGCTTTCTTT